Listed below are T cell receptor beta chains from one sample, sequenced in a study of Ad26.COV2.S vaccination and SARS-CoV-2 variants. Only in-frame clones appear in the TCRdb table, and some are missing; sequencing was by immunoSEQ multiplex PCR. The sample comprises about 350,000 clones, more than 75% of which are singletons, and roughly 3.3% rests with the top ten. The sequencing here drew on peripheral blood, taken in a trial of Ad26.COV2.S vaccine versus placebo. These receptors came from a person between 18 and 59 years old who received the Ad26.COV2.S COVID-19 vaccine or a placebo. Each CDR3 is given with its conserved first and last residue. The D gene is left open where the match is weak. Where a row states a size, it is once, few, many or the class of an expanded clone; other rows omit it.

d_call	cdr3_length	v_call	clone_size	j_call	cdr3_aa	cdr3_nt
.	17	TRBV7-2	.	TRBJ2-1	CASTGGVFLVGYNEQFF	TGTGCCAGTACCGGAGGGGTATTCCTAGTGGGGTACAATGAGCAGTTCTTC
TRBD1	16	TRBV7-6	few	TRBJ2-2	CASSRGGTGWTGELFF	TGTGCCAGCAGCCGTGGGGGGACAGGGTGGACCGGGGAGCTGTTTTTT
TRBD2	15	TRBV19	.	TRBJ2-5	CASSIGGGEWETQYF	TGTGCCAGTAGTATCGGGGGGGGAGAATGGGAGACCCAGTACTTC
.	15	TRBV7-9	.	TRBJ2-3	CASSPGGRSTDTQYF	TGTGCCAGCAGCCCCGGGGGCCGTAGCACAGATACGCAGTATTTT
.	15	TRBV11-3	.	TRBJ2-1	CASSPEGRANNEQFF	TGTGCCAGCAGCCCCGAGGGCAGGGCTAACAATGAGCAGTTCTTC
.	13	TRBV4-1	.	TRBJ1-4	CASSLLGGEKLFF	TGCGCCAGCAGCCTCCTCGGGGGGGAAAAACTGTTTTTT
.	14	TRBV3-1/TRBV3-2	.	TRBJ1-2	CASSQDAGSYGYTF	TGTGCCAGCAGCCAAGATGCAGGGAGCTATGGCTACACCTTC
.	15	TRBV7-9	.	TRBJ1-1	CASSLIFGGQGEAFF	TGTGCCAGCAGCTTAATTTTCGGGGGTCAGGGTGAAGCTTTCTTT
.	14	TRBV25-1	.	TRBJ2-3	CASSEPRLTDTQYF	TGTGCCAGCAGTGAACCCCGACTCACAGATACGCAGTATTTT
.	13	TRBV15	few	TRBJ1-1	CATSFQAVTEAFF	TGTGCCACCAGCTTCCAGGCGGTCACTGAAGCTTTCTTT
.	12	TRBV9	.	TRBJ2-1	CASSIPRNEQFF	TGTGCCAGCAGCATTCCGAGGAATGAGCAGTTCTTC
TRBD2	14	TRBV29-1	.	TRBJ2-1	CSVSLGLAGREQFF	TGCAGCGTCTCCCTCGGACTAGCCGGAAGAGAGCAGTTCTTC
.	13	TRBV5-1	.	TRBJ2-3	CASSLRSTDTQYF	TGCGCCAGCAGCCTTAGATCCACAGATACGCAGTATTTT
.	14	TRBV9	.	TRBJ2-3	CASSVVDQQGTQYF	TGTGCCAGCAGCGTAGTGGACCAGCAGGGTACGCAGTATTTT
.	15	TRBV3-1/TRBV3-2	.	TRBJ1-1	CASSQAAGGRTEAFF	TGTGCCAGCAGCCAAGCGGCGGGGGGGAGGACTGAAGCTTTCTTT
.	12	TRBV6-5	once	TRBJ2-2	CASSLEAGRLFF	TGTGCCAGCAGCCTTGAGGCGGGTCGGCTGTTTTTT
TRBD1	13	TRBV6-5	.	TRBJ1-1	CASRHGQAVEAFF	TGTGCCAGCAGGCACGGACAGGCCGTCGAAGCTTTCTTT
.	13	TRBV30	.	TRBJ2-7	CAYRDSYNLEQYF	TGTGCCTATCGGGACTCCTATAACCTCGAGCAGTACTTC
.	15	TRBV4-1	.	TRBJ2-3	CASSQEYARTDTQYF	TGCGCCAGCAGCCAAGAGTACGCGCGGACAGATACGCAGTATTTT
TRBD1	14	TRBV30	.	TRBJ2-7	CAWSRQGASYEQYF	TGTGCCTGGAGCCGACAGGGGGCCTCCTACGAGCAGTACTTC
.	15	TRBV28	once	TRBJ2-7	CASSLSVRGLYEQYF	TGTGCCAGCAGTTTATCCGTTAGGGGTCTCTACGAGCAGTACTTC
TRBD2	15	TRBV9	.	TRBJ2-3	CASSDSGTSTDTQYF	TGTGCCAGCAGCGATAGCGGGACTAGCACAGATACGCAGTATTTT
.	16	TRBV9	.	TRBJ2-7	CASSVEAGPSLGEQYF	TGTGCCAGCAGCGTAGAGGCAGGACCCTCCCTAGGCGAGCAGTACTTC
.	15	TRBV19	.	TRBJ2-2	CASRGRGDDTGELFF	TGTGCCAGTAGGGGCAGGGGGGATGACACCGGGGAGCTGTTTTTT
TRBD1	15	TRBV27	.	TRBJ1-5	CASNPQGFSNQPQHF	TGTGCCAGCAACCCACAGGGGTTCAGCAATCAGCCCCAGCATTTT
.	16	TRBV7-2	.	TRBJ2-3	CASSLALSRSVDTQYF	TGTGCCAGCAGCTTAGCGCTGTCCCGTTCGGTAGATACGCAGTATTTT